The subject of this entry is one T cell receptor (beta chain). Other nucleotide sequences in the sample specify the same CDR3. The sample originates from a study of blood T cell repertoires in COVID-19. The data were produced by immunoSEQ multiplex PCR, yet TCRdb's version contains in-frame clones alone and is incomplete. Seen here are about 100,000 clones, about 86% observed once, and the top ten hold around 5%. Germline trimming cut 3 bases from V and 1 base from J; bases unmatched to any gene: 3. The germline gives CDR1 SGHVS, CDR2 FNYEAQ. The CDR3 consists of 15 residues. The rearrangement uses TRBV7-6 and TRBJ2-3; 8 bases line up with TRBD1. The sequenced sample consisted of peripheral blood. The TCR originated in a human donor in a cohort sampled during active COVID-19. In DNA, the CDR3 is TGTGCCAGCAGCTTGGGGACAGGACGCACAGATACGCAGTATTTT. Translated, it gives CASSLGTGRTDTQYF.